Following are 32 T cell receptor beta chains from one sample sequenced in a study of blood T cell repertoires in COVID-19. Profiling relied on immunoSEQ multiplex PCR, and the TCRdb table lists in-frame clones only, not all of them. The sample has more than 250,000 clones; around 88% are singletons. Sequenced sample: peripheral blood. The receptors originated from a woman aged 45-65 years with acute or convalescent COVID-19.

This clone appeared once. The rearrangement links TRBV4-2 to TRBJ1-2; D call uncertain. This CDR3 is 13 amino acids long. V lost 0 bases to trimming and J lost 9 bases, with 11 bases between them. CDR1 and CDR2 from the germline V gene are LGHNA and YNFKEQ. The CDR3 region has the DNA TGTGCCAGCAGCCAAGATACCGGGATGAGCTACACCTTC. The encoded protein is CASSQDTGMSYTF.

In DNA form, the CDR3 reads TGTGCCAGCAGCTTTTCTAGCGGGAGGGGGAATGAGCAGTTCTTC. It is translated as CASSFSSGRGNEQFF. This chain joins TRBV7-2 and TRBJ2-1; TRBD2 matches at 12 bases. The J segment lost 7 bases and the V segment lost 3 bases, leaving 4 bases of the junction unmatched. Germline V CDR1 and CDR2: SGHTA, FQGNSA. The CDR3 has 15 amino acids.

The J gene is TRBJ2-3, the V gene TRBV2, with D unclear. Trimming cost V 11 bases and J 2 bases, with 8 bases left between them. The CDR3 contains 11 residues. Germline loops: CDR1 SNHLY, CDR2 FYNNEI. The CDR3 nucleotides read TGTGCCTCCCGGGTCACAGATACGCAGTATTTT. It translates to CASRVTDTQYF.

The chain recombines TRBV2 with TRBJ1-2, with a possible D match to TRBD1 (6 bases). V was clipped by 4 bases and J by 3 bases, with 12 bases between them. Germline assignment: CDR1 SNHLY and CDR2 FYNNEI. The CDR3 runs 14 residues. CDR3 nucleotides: TGTGCCAGCAGTGTGGGGGCGCGGGACTATGGCTACACCTTC. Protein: CASSVGARDYGYTF.

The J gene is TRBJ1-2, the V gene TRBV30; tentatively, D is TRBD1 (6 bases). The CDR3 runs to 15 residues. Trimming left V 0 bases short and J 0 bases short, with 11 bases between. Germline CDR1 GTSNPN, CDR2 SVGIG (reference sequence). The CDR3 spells CAWSVSGASNYGYTF. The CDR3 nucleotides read TGTGCCTGGAGTGTTTCAGGGGCCTCTAACTATGGCTACACCTTC.

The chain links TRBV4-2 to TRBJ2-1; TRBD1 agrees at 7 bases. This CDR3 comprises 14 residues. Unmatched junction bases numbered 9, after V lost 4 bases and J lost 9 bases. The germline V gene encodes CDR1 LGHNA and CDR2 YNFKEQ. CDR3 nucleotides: TGTGCCAGCAGCCTAAATCAGGGGGAATTTGAGCAGTTCTTC. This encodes CASSLNQGEFEQFF.

The CDR3 here is CATSDSHTYNYGYTF. The DNA for the CDR3 is TGTGCCACCAGTGATTCGCACACATACAACTATGGCTACACCTTC. The chain carries TRBV24-1 and TRBJ1-2; D ambiguous. The CDR3 runs 15 residues. The germline V gene has CDR1 KGHDR and CDR2 SFDVKD. V lost 2 bases and J 2 bases, leaving 11 bases between the germline ends.

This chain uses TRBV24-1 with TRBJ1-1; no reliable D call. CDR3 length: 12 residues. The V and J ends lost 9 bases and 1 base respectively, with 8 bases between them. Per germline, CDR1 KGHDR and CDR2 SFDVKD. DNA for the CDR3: TGTGCCACCGCGTCAACGAACACTGAAGCTTTCTTT. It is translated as CATASTNTEAFF.

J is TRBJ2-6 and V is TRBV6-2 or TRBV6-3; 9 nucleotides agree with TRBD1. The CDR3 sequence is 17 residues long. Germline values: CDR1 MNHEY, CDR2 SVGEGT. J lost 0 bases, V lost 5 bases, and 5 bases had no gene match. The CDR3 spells CASSQLQGASGANVLTF. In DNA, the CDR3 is TGTGCCAGCAGTCAATTACAGGGGGCCTCTGGGGCCAACGTCCTGACTTTC.

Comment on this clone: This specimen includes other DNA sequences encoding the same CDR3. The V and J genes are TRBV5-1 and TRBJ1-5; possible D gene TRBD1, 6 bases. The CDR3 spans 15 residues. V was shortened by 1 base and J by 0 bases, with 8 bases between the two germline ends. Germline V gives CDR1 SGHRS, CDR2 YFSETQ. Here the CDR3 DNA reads TGCGCCAGCAGCTTGACAGGGAATAGCAATCAGCCCCAGCATTTT. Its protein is CASSLTGNSNQPQHF.

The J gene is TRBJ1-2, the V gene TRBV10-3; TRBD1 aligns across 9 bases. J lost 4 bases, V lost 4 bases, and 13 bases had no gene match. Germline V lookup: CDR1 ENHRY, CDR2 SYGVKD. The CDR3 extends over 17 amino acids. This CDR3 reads CAISGSIAGTGTYGYTF. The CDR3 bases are TGTGCCATCAGTGGCTCTATCGCCGGGACAGGGACCTATGGCTACACCTTC.

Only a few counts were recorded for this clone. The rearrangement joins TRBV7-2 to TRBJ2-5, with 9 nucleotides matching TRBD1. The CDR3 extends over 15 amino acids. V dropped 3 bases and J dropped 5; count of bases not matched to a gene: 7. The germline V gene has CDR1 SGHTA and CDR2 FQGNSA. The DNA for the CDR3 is TGTGCCAGCAGCTTGTTTATTGGGACAGGGGAGACCCAGTACTTC. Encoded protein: CASSLFIGTGETQYF.

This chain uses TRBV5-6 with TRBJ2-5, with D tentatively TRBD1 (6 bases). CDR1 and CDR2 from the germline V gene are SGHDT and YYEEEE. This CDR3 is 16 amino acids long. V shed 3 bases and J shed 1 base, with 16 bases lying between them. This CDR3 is CASSSAAQGFQETQYF. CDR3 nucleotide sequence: TGTGCCAGCAGCTCCGCGGCGCAGGGGTTCCAAGAGACCCAGTACTTC.

In nucleotides, the CDR3 is TGCGCCAGCAGCCAGGAGGCTAACTATGGCTACACCTTC. It translates to CASSQEANYGYTF. The rearrangement links TRBV5-1 to TRBJ1-2; D gene unclear. This CDR3 region has 13 residues. The V gene lost 4 bases and the J gene lost 0 bases, with 7 bases spanning the gap. Germline loops: CDR1 SGHRS, CDR2 YFSETQ.

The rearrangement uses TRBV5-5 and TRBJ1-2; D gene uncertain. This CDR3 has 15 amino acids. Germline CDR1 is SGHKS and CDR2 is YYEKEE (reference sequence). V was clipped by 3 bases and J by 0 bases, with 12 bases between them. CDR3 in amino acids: CASSSLEGANYGYTF. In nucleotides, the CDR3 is TGTGCCAGCAGCTCCCTGGAGGGTGCTAACTATGGCTACACCTTC.

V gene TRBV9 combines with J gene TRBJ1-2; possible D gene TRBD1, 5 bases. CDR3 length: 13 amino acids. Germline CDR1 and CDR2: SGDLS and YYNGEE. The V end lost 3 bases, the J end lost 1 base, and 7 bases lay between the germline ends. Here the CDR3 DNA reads TGTGCCAGCAGCGGACAGATTAACTATGGCTACACCTTC. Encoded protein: CASSGQINYGYTF.

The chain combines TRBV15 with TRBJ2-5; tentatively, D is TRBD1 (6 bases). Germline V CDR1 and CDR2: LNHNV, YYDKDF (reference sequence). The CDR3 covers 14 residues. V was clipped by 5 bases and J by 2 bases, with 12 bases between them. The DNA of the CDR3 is TGTGCCACCAGCTCGAGACAGGTACAAGAGACCCAGTACTTC. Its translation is CATSSRQVQETQYF.

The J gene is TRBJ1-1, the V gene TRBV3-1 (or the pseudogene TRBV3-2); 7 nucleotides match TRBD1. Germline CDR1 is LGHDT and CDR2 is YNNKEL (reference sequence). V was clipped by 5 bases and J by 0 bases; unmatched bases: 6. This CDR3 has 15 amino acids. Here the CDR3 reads CASSWDREMNTEAFF. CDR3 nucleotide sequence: TGTGCCAGCAGCTGGGACAGAGAAATGAACACTGAAGCTTTCTTT.

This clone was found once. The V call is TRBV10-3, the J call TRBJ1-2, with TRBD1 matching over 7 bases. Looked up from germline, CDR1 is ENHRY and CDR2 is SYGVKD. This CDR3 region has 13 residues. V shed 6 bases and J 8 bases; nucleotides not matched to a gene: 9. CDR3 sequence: CAIRLVGGPGYTF. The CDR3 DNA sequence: TGTGCCATCAGATTGGTAGGGGGCCCAGGCTACACCTTC.

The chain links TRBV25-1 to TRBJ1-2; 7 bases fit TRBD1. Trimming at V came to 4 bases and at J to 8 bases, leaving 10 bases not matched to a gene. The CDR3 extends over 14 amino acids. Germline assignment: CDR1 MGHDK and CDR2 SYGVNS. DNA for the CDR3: TGTGCCAGCAGTGCAACAGGGGACATAAGGGGCTACACCTTC. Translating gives CASSATGDIRGYTF.

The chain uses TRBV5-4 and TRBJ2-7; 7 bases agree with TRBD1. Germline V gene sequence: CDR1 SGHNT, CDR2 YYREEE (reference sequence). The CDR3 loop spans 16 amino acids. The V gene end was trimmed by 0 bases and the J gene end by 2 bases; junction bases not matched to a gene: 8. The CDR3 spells CASSLAPGQLTYEQYF. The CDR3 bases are TGTGCCAGCAGCTTGGCCCCGGGACAGTTAACCTACGAGCAGTACTTC.

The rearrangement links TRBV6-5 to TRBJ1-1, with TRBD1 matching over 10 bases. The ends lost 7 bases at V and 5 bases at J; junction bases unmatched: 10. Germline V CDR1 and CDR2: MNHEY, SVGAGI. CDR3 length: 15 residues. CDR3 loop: CASTLRGQGMTEAFF. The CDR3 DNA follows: TGTGCCAGCACCCTCCGGGGACAGGGGATGACTGAAGCTTTCTTT.

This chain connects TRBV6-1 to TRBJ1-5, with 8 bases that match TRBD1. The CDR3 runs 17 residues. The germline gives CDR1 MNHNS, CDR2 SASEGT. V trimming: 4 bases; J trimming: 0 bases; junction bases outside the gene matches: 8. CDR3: CASSGGTGGFSNQPQHF. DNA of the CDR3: TGTGCCAGCAGTGGAGGGACAGGCGGATTTAGCAATCAGCCCCAGCATTTT.

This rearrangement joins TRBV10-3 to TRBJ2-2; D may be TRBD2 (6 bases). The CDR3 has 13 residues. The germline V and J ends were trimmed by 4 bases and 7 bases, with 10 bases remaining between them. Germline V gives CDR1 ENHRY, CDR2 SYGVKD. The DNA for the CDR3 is TGTGCCATCAGTGGATCGGGGGACGGGGAGCTGTTTTTT. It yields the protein CAISGSGDGELFF.

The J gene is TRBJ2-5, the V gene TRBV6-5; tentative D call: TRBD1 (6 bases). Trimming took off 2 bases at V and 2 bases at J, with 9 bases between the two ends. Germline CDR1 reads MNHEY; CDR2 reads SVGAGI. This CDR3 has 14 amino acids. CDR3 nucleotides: TGTGCCAGCAGTTACACGGACAGACAAGAGACCCAGTACTTC. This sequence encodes CASSYTDRQETQYF.

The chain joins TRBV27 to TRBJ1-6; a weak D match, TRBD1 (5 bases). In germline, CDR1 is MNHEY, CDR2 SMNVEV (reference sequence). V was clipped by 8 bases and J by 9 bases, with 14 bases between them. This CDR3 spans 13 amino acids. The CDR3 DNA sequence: TGTGCCAGCTCCCCCCGGGGGGTTTCACCCCTCCACTTT. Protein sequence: CASSPRGVSPLHF.

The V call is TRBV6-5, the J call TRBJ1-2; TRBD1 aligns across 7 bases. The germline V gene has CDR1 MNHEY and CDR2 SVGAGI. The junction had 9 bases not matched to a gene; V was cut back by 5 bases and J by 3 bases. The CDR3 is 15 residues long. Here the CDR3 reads CASSNRDSEHYGYTF. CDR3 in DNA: TGTGCCAGCAGTAACCGGGACAGCGAACACTATGGCTACACCTTC.

CDR3 sequence (DNA): TGCGCCAGCAGCTCGACAGGGACGGTGAACACTGAAGCTTTCTTT. Protein sequence: CASSSTGTVNTEAFF. This chain links TRBV5-1 with TRBJ1-1; 7 bases agree with TRBD1. After removal of 3 bases from V and 0 bases from J, the junction contained 5 bases not matched to a gene. Germline V CDR1 and CDR2: SGHRS, YFSETQ. The CDR3 has 15 residues.

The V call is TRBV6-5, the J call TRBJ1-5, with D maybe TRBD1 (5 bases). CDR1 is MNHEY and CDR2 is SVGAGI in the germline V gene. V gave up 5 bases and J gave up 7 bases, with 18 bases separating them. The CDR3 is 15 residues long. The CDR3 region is CASSPTGGARQPQHF. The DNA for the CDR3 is TGTGCCAGCAGTCCTACAGGCGGGGCGAGGCAGCCCCAGCATTTT.

This chain's CDR3 is CASSPDRLNEKLFF. CDR3 nucleotide sequence: TGTGCCAGCTCACCGGACAGGCTTAATGAAAAACTGTTTTTT. The rearrangement joins TRBV18 to TRBJ1-4; 7 bases line up with TRBD1. CDR1 KGHSH and CDR2 LQKENI come from the germline V gene. After removal of 3 bases from V and 4 bases from J, the junction contained 2 bases not matched to a gene. The CDR3 is made up of 14 amino acids.

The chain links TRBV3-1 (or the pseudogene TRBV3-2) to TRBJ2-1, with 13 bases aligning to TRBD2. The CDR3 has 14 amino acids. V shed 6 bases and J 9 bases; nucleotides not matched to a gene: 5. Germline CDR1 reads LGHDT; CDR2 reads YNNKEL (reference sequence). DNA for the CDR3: TGTGCCAGCAGGGGACTAGCGGGAACGGGTGAGCAGTTCTTC. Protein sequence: CASRGLAGTGEQFF.

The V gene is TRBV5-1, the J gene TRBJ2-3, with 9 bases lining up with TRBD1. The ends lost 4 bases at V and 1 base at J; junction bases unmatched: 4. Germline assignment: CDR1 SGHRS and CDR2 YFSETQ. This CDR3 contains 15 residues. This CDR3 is CASSPRTGGTDTQYF. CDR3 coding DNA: TGCGCCAGCAGCCCCCGGACAGGGGGCACAGATACGCAGTATTTT.